The rows below give T cell receptor beta chains drawn from one sample of a study of T cells after yellow fever vaccination. TCRdb re-called the 5' RACE reads with MiXCR, one entry per CDR3 protein. The table lists 90,000 to 130,000 distinct CDR3 sequences, 6.5% to 9% of them singletons. Sequencing used CD8+ T cells sorted from PBMCs, obtained 45 days after the yellow fever booster vaccination. All receptors derive from a man under 40 who received the YFV17D yellow fever vaccine. CDR3s include the opening cysteine and the closing phenylalanine or tryptophan. A D gene is named only where the DNA matches it firmly. The size of a clone is reported for some rows only, either as once, few or many, or as a class for expanded clones.

.	.	13	TRBV7-6	TRBJ2-2	TGTGCCAGCAGTATTTCGAACACCGGGGAGCTGTTTTTT	CASSISNTGELFF
.	many	14	TRBV20-1	TRBJ2-1	TGCAGTGCTGGAGATGGTTCGACCTACAATGAGCAGTTCTTC	CSAGDGSTYNEQFF
.	.	12	TRBV5-4	TRBJ2-7	TGTGCCAGCAGTTCCCAAGGGCCCGAGCAGTACTTC	CASSSQGPEQYF
TRBD2	many	17	TRBV28	TRBJ2-1	TGTGCCAGCAGTCCGGATGCGATAGCGGGACTCTACAATGAGCAGTTCTTC	CASSPDAIAGLYNEQFF
.	many	13	TRBV7-9	TRBJ2-1	TGTGCCAGCAGCAAGGGGCCAGGGGATGAGCAGTTCTTC	CASSKGPGDEQFF
.	many	14	TRBV18	TRBJ2-5	TGTGCCAGCTCACCACCGGAGGAGGGGGAGACCCAGTACTTC	CASSPPEEGETQYF
.	many	12	TRBV27	TRBJ2-7	TGTGCCAGCAGTCCTGGTCGACATGATCAGTACTTC	CASSPGRHDQYF
.	many	14	TRBV12-3/TRBV12-4	TRBJ1-5	TGTGCCAGCAGTTCGGGACTCGTGGATCAGCCCCAGCATTTT	CASSSGLVDQPQHF
.	many	13	TRBV7-7	TRBJ2-7	TGTGCTAGCAGCTTAGGATGGGGCTACGAGCAGTACTTC	CASSLGWGYEQYF
.	.	15	TRBV3-1	TRBJ2-1	TGTGCCAGCAGCTATTCCGGGGACGGCAACAATGAGCAGTTCTTC	CASSYSGDGNNEQFF
TRBD2	many	16	TRBV20-1	TRBJ2-7	TGCAGTGCTCGGGGACTAGCGGAGAGTCATTCCTACGAGCAGTACTTC	CSARGLAESHSYEQYF
TRBD2	many	15	TRBV13	TRBJ2-7	TGTGCCAGCAGCTTCCGACTAGCGGAATACGAAGAGCAGTACTTC	CASSFRLAEYEEQYF
.	many	14	TRBV7-6	TRBJ2-1	TGTGCCAGCAGCTTGGGTCTACCGGGAATTGAGCAGTTCTTC	CASSLGLPGIEQFF
.	many	11	TRBV5-4	TRBJ2-7	TGTGCCAGCAGCGGTGTCTACGAGCAGTACTTC	CASSGVYEQYF
.	few	18	TRBV15	TRBJ2-6	TGTGCCACCAGGTTCGAGGGCCAGGTGGCCTCTGGGGCCAACGTCCTGACTTTC	CATRFEGQVASGANVLTF
.	many	13	TRBV25-1	TRBJ2-7	TGTGCCAGCAGGGGACCGATGACCTACGAGCAGTACTTC	CASRGPMTYEQYF
.	many	13	TRBV7-9	TRBJ1-4	TGTGCCAGCAGCCAAGGGACGACTGAAAAACTGTTTTTT	CASSQGTTEKLFF
TRBD2	.	15	TRBV9	TRBJ2-7	TGTGCCAGCAGCCCATCGGGGGGGCCCGCCTACGAGCAGTACTTC	CASSPSGGPAYEQYF
TRBD2	many	17	TRBV9	TRBJ2-7	TGTGCCAGCAGCGTAGGCGGGAGCCTAGCGGCATCCTACGAGCAGTACTTC	CASSVGGSLAASYEQYF
TRBD2	many	11	TRBV20-1	TRBJ2-7	TGCAGTGCTAGCGGGGGGTACGAGCAGTACTTC	CSASGGYEQYF
TRBD2	many	16	TRBV5-1	TRBJ2-7	TGCGCCAGCAGCTGGGGGGGAAGCGGGAGAATGGACGAGCAGTACTTC	CASSWGGSGRMDEQYF
.	many	16	TRBV7-9	TRBJ2-5	TGTGCCAGCAGCCCAGGAGCGATTACTTACAAAGAGACCCAGTACTTC	CASSPGAITYKETQYF
.	many	13	TRBV12-3/TRBV12-4	TRBJ2-5	TGTGCCAGCAGTTCTAACGCGGGGGAGACCCAGTACTTC	CASSSNAGETQYF
TRBD2	many	15	TRBV20-1	TRBJ2-1	TGCAGTGCGGAGACTAGCGGGAGGGCCCGGGGTGAGCAGTTCTTC	CSAETSGRARGEQFF
.	many	13	TRBV6-5	TRBJ1-1	TGTGCCAGCAAGGAGATCATGAACACTGAAGCTTTCTTT	CASKEIMNTEAFF
.	many	14	TRBV12-3/TRBV12-4	TRBJ2-2	TGTGCCAGCACCCCACGGGGTGACACCGGGGAGCTGTTTTTT	CASTPRGDTGELFF